A selection of T cell receptor beta chains follows, all from one sample in a study of CD8 T cells in Susac syndrome. TCRdb re-called the immunoSEQ multiplex PCR reads through MiXCR, storing one row per CDR3 protein. The sample has about 180,000 distinct CDR3 sequences, roughly 95% seen once; the top ten hold around 0.15%. The sample consisted of CD8+ T cells from PBMCs. The source of these receptors is a human donor with multiple sclerosis. The CDR3 runs from the conserved cysteine through the conserved F or W. A D gene is named only where the DNA matches it firmly. Expanded clones are given a class, and other clones once, few, many or no size at all.

d_gene,v_gene,j_gene,abundance,CDR3aa,CDR3nt
.,TRBV13,TRBJ2-3,.,CASTSGGTDTQYF,TGTGCCAGCACCTCCGGGGGAACAGATACGCAGTATTTT
.,TRBV14,TRBJ2-7,.,CASSSTRGSGFLF,TGTGCCAGCAGCTCAACCCGTGGGTCAGGTTTCCTTTTC
.,TRBV9,TRBJ1-1,.,CASSPQGTSAFF,TGTGCCAGCAGCCCCCAGGGGACTTCAGCTTTCTTT
TRBD2,TRBV3-1,TRBJ2-3,.,CASSQEQGAGGSTDTQYF,TGTGCCAGCAGCCAAGAACAAGGAGCGGGAGGATCCACAGATACGCAGTATTTT
TRBD1,TRBV5-1,TRBJ1-1,once,CASSLEKGQQNTEAFF,TGCGCCAGCAGCTTGGAAAAGGGACAGCAAAACACTGAAGCTTTCTTT
TRBD2,TRBV9,TRBJ2-1,.,CASSPPGRVGGEQFF,TGTGCCAGCAGCCCCCCCGGGAGGGTTGGGGGTGAGCAGTTCTTC
.,TRBV13,TRBJ2-7,.,CASSLGGFYEQYF,TGTGCCAGCAGCTTGGGGGGTTTCTACGAGCAGTACTTC
TRBD1,TRBV9,TRBJ2-1,.,CASSHTVDRVNYNEQFF,TGTGCCAGCAGCCACACAGTCGACAGGGTTAACTACAATGAGCAGTTCTTC
.,TRBV5-1,TRBJ2-1,.,CASTGYGDNEQFF,TGCGCCAGCACGGGATATGGGGACAATGAGCAGTTCTTC
.,TRBV2,TRBJ2-5,.,CASRGLETQYF,TGTGCCAGCAGGGGGCTGGAGACCCAGTACTTC
.,TRBV20-1,TRBJ1-5,.,CSARDDSGNQPQHF,TGCAGTGCTAGAGATGACAGCGGCAATCAGCCCCAGCATTTT
.,TRBV15,TRBJ2-7,.,CATSRSRDALYEQYF,TGTGCCACCAGCAGGTCGCGGGACGCACTCTACGAGCAGTACTTC
TRBD1,TRBV5-1,TRBJ1-2,.,CASSAGTGPYGYTF,TGCGCCAGCTCCGCCGGGACAGGGCCCTATGGCTACACCTTC
TRBD2,TRBV19,TRBJ2-1,.,CASRSSSGGAYFKNDEQFF,TGTGCCAGTAGGTCTTCTAGCGGGGGGGCCTACTTTAAAAACGATGAGCAGTTCTTC
.,TRBV7-9,TRBJ2-1,.,CASNQNLAFMNEQFF,TGTGCCAGCAACCAAAATCTAGCGTTTATGAATGAGCAGTTCTTC
.,TRBV13,TRBJ2-5,.,CASSFEGEETQYF,TGTGCCAGCAGCTTCGAGGGAGAAGAGACCCAGTACTTC
TRBD1,TRBV2,TRBJ2-7,.,CASTLTGPTYEQYF,TGTGCCAGCACCCTGACAGGGCCCACCTACGAGCAGTACTTC
.,TRBV27,TRBJ2-7,once,CASSLNSGYEQYF,TGTGCCAGCAGTTTAAACTCCGGCTACGAGCAGTACTTC
.,TRBV29-1,TRBJ2-7,.,CSGARGGDTDYEQYF,TGCAGCGGCGCGAGGGGGGGGGACACCGACTACGAGCAGTACTTC
.,TRBV13,TRBJ1-2,.,CASSSGRDYGYTF,TGTGCCAGCAGCTCTGGACGGGACTATGGCTACACCTTC
TRBD1,TRBV10-3,TRBJ2-5,.,CAISETGGGETQYF,TGTGCCATCAGTGAAACAGGGGGCGGAGAGACCCAGTACTTC
.,TRBV12-3/TRBV12-4,TRBJ2-4,.,CASSPSWTDVKNIQYF,TGTGCCAGCAGTCCAAGTTGGACGGACGTCAAAAACATTCAGTACTTC
TRBD2,TRBV29-1,TRBJ2-1,.,CSVETLVAASGSYEQFF,TGCAGCGTTGAGACCCTCGTTGCGGCTAGCGGGAGCTATGAGCAGTTCTTC
TRBD2,TRBV4-2,TRBJ2-3,.,CASSQVASGTDTQYF,TGTGCCAGCAGCCAAGTCGCTAGCGGAACAGATACGCAGTATTTT
.,TRBV25-1,TRBJ1-1,.,CASIANMNTEAFF,TGTGCCAGCATAGCAAACATGAACACTGAAGCTTTCTTT
.,TRBV20-1,TRBJ2-3,once,CSASNPDGTDTQYF,TGCAGTGCTAGTAACCCCGATGGCACAGATACGCAGTATTTT
.,TRBV28,TRBJ2-5,.,CASAVGRAQETQYF,TGTGCCAGCGCCGTGGGGCGGGCCCAAGAGACCCAGTACTTC
TRBD1,TRBV7-9,TRBJ2-7,.,CASSPRQGGYEQYF,TGTGCCAGCAGCCCGAGACAGGGGGGATACGAGCAGTACTTC
.,TRBV29-1,TRBJ2-7,.,CSVRGAAIGPYEQYF,TGCAGCGTGAGGGGGGCCGCCATCGGACCCTACGAGCAGTACTTC
.,TRBV12-3/TRBV12-4,TRBJ1-2,.,CASSLTAGDGYTF,TGTGCCAGCAGTTTAACGGCAGGCGATGGCTACACCTTC
.,TRBV20-1,TRBJ1-5,.,CSAKPGQVSNQPQHF,TGCAGTGCCAAGCCGGGGCAGGTTAGCAATCAGCCCCAGCATTTT
.,TRBV6-5,TRBJ1-2,once,CASREAGNFNYGYTF,TGTGCCAGCAGGGAGGCAGGGAACTTTAACTATGGCTACACCTTC
TRBD2,TRBV28,TRBJ2-7,.,CASTPAGSRDEQYF,TGTGCCAGCACCCCAGCGGGAAGCCGCGACGAGCAGTACTTC
.,TRBV13,TRBJ2-7,.,CASSLEASSYEQYF,TGTGCCAGCAGCTTAGAGGCCAGTTCCTACGAGCAGTACTTC
.,TRBV28,TRBJ2-7,.,CASSREPRGDYEQYF,TGTGCCAGCAGCCGAGAACCCAGGGGAGACTACGAGCAGTACTTC
.,TRBV7-9,TRBJ2-4,.,CASSLGEDPIQYF,TGTGCCAGCAGCTTAGGGGAAGACCCCATTCAGTACTTC
TRBD2,TRBV29-1,TRBJ2-2,.,CSVELAVNTGELFF,TGCAGCGTTGAGCTAGCGGTTAACACCGGGGAGCTGTTTTTT
TRBD1,TRBV7-8,TRBJ2-7,.,CASSHPGQRFYEQYF,TGTGCCAGCAGCCACCCGGGACAGAGATTCTACGAGCAGTACTTC
.,TRBV27,TRBJ1-2,.,CASSLLGGAYGYTF,TGTGCCAGCAGTTTATTGGGGGGGGCCTATGGCTACACCTTC
.,TRBV19,TRBJ1-1,.,CASSVRVHTEAFF,TGTGCCAGTAGTGTTAGGGTGCACACTGAAGCTTTCTTT
.,TRBV5-1,TRBJ2-7,.,CASSLYDGRDEQYF,TGCGCCAGCAGCTTGTACGATGGCAGGGACGAGCAGTACTTC
.,TRBV28,TRBJ2-3,.,CASSMDRPSTDTQYF,TGTGCCAGCAGTATGGACAGACCAAGCACAGATACGCAGTATTTT
.,TRBV5-1,TRBJ1-4,.,CASKRTATNEKLFF,TGCGCCAGCAAGCGAACAGCAACTAATGAAAAACTGTTTTTT
.,TRBV28,TRBJ2-4,.,CASQTSRAHIQYF,TGTGCCAGCCAAACTTCAAGGGCTCACATTCAGTACTTC
.,TRBV9,TRBJ2-2,.,CASSVFDAGELFF,TGTGCCAGCAGCGTATTTGACGCCGGGGAGCTGTTTTTT
TRBD1,TRBV29-1,TRBJ2-7,.,CSAPGTGSEQYF,TGCAGCGCGCCCGGGACAGGGAGCGAGCAGTACTTC
.,TRBV7-9,TRBJ2-1,.,CASSPGGHEQFF,TGTGCCAGCAGCCCGGGGGGCCATGAGCAGTTCTTC
.,TRBV3-1,TRBJ1-5,once,CASSYLEGPQHF,TGTGCCAGCAGCTACTTGGAAGGACCCCAGCATTTT